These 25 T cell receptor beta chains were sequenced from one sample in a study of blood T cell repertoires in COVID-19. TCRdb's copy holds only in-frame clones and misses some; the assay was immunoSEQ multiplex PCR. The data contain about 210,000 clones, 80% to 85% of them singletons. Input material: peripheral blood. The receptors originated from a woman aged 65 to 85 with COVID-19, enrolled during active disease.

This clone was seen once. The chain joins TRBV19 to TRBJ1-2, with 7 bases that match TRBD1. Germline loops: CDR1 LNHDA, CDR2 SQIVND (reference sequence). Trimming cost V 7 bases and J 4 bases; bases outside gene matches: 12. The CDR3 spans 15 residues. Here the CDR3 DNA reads TGTGCCAGTACCAGACAGGGCAGGGGCATCTATGGCTACACCTTC. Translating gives CASTRQGRGIYGYTF.

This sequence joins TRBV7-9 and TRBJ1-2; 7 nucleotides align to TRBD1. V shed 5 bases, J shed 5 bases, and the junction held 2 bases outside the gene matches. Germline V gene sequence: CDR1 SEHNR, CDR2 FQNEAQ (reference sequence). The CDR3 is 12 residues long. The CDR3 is CASSPGQYGYTF. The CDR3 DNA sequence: TGTGCCAGCAGCCCGGGACAGTATGGCTACACCTTC.

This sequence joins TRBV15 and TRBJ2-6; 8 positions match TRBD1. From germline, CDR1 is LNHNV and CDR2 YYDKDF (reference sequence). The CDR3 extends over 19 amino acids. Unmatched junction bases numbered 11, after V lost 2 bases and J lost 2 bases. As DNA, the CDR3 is TGTGCCACCAGCAGACCCCGGGCAGGGGGCCCCCCTGGGGCCAACGTCCTGACTTTC. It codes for CATSRPRAGGPPGANVLTF.

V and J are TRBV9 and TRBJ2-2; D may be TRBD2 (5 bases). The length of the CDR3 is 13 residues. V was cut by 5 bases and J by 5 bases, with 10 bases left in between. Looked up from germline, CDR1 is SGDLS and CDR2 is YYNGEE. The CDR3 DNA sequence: TGTGCCAGCAGTGTTAGCGTAACCGGGGAGCTGTTTTTT. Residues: CASSVSVTGELFF.

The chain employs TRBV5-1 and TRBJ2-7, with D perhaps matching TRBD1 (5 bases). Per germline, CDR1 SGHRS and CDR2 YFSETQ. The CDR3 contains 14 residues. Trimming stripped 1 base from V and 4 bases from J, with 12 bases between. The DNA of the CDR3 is TGCGCCAGCAGCTTGTCGCAGGGAAAGTACGAGCAGTACTTC. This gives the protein CASSLSQGKYEQYF.

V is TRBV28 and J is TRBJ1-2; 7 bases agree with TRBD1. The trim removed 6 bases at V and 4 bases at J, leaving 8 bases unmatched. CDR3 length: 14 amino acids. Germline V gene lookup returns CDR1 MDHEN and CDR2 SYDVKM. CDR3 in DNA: TGTGCCAGCAGACGACAGGGCAGCATCTATGGCTACACCTTC. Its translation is CASRRQGSIYGYTF.

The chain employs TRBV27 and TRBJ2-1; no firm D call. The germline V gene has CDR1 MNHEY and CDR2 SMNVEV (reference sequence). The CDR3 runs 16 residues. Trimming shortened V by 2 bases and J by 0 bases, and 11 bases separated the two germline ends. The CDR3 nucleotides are TGTGCCAGCAGTTTAAGGCAAGCGAGCTCCTACAATGAGCAGTTCTTC. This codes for CASSLRQASSYNEQFF.

The chain's CDR3 is CASGRQSGVSYNEQFF. The CDR3 region has the DNA TGTGCCAGCGGGCGACAGAGCGGGGTCTCCTACAATGAGCAGTTCTTC. This chain connects TRBV9 to TRBJ2-1; the match to TRBD2 covers 7 bases. V was pared by 7 bases and J by 0 bases, with 10 bases of the junction left unmatched. Germline V CDR1 and CDR2: SGDLS, YYNGEE. The CDR3 is made up of 16 amino acids.

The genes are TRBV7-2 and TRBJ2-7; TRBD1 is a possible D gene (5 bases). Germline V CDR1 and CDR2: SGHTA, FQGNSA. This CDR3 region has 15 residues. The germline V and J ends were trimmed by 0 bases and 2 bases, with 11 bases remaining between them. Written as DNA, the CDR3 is TGTGCCAGCAGCTTAGCGGGGCTGGGAACCTACGAGCAGTACTTC. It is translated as CASSLAGLGTYEQYF.

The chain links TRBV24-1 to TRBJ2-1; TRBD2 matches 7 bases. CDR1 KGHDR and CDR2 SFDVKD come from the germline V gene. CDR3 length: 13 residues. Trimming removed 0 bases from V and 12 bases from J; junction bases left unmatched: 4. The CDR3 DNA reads TGTGCCACCAGTGATTTGGCGGGGGAATCGCAGTTCTTC. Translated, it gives CATSDLAGESQFF.

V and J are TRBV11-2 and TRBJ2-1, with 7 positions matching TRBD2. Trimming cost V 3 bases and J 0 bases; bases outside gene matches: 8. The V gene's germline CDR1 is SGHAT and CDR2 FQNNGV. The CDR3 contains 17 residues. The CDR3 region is CASSLSISGSSYNEQFF. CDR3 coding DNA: TGTGCCAGCAGCTTGTCAATTAGCGGGTCCTCCTACAATGAGCAGTTCTTC. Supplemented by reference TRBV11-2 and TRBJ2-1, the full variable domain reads EAGVAQSPRYKIIEKRQSVAFWCNPISGHATLYWYQQILGQGPKLLIQFQNNGVVDDSQLPKDRFSAERLKGVDSTLKIQPAKLEDSAVYLCASSLSISGSSYNEQFFGPGTRLTVL.

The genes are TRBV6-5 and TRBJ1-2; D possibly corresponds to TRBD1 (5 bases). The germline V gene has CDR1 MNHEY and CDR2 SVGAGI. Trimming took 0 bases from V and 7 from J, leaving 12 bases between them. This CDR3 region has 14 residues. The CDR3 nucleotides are TGTGCCAGCAGTTACTCGTCCAGGGATAGTGGCTACACCTTC. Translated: CASSYSSRDSGYTF.

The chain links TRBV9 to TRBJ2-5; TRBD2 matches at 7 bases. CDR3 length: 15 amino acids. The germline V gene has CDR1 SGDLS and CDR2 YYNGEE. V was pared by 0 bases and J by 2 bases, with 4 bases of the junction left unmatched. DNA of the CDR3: TGTGCCAGCAGCGTAGTAGGAGCGGGACAAGAGACCCAGTACTTC. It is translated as CASSVVGAGQETQYF.

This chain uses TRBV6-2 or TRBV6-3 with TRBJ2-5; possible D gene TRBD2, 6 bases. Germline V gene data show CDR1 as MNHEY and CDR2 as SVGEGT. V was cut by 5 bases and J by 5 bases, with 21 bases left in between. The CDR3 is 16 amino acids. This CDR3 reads CASSKTDRGNRETQYF. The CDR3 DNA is TGTGCCAGCAGTAAGACAGACCGCGGGAATCGGGAGACCCAGTACTTC.

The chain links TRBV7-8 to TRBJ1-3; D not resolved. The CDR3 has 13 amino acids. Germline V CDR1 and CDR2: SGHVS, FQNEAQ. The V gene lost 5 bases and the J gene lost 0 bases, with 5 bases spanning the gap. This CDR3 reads CASSPNSGNTIYF. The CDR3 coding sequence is TGTGCCAGCAGCCCAAACTCTGGAAACACCATATATTTT.

The CDR3 DNA sequence: TGTGCCAGCAGCTTACAGTCGAACTATGGCTACACCTTC. Amino acids: CASSLQSNYGYTF. The V call is TRBV5-8, the J call TRBJ1-2; D not resolved. CDR3 length: 13 residues. The V end lost 2 bases, the J end lost 2 bases, and 7 bases lay between the germline ends. Per germline, CDR1 SGHTS and CDR2 YDEGEE.

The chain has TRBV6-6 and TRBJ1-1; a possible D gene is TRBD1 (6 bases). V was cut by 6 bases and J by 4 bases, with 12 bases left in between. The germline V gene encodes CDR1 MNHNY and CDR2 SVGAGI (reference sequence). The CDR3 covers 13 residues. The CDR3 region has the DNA TGTGCCAGCAGCAAACAGGGTGGCACTGAAGCTTTCTTT. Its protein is CASSKQGGTEAFF.

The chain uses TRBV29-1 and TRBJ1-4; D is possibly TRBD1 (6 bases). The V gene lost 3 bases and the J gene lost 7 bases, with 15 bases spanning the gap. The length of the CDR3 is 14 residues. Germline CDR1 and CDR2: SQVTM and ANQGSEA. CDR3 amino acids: CSVEVTGIGEKLFF. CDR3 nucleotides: TGCAGCGTTGAGGTCACAGGGATAGGTGAAAAACTGTTTTTT.

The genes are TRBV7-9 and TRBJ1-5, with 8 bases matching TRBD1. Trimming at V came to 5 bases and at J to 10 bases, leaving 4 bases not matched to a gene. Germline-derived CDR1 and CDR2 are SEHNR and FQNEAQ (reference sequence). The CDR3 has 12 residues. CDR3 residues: CASSIDRGPQHF. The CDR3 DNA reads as TGTGCCAGCAGCATAGACAGGGGACCCCAGCATTTT.

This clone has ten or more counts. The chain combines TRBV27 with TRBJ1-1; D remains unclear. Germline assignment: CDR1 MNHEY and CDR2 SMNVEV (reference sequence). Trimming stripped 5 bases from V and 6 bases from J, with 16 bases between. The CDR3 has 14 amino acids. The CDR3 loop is CASSPFVPGPEAFF. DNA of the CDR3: TGTGCCAGCAGTCCCTTCGTTCCTGGGCCTGAAGCTTTCTTT.

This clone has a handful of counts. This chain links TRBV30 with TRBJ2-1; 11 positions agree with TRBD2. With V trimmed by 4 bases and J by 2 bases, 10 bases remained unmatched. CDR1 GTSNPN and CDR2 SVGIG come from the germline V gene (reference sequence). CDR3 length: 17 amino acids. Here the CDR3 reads CAWNPTSGRSTYNEQFF. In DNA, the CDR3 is TGTGCCTGGAACCCAACTAGCGGGAGAAGTACCTACAATGAGCAGTTCTTC.

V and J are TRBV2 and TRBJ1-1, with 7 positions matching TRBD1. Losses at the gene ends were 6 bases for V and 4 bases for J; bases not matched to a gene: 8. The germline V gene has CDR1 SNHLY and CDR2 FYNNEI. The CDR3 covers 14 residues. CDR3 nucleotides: TGTGCCAGCAGACCAAACAGGGGTGGCACTGAAGCTTTCTTT. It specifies CASRPNRGGTEAFF.

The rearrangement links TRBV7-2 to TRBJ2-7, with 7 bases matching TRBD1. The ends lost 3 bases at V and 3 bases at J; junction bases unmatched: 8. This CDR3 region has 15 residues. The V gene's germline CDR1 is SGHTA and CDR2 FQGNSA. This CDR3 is CASSLHNRDSYEQYF. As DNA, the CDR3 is TGTGCCAGCAGCTTGCACAACAGGGACAGCTACGAGCAGTACTTC.

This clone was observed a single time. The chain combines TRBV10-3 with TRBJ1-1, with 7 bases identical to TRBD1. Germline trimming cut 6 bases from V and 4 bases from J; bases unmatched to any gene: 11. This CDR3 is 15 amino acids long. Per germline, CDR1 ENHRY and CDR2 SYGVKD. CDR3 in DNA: TGTGCCATCAGCCGGGACAGCCCCTCGGGCACTGAAGCTTTCTTT. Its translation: CAISRDSPSGTEAFF.

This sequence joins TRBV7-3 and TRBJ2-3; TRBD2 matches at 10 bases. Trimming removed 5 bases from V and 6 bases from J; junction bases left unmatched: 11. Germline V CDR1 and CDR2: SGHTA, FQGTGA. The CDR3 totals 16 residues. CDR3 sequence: CASSQRRAGGLDTQYF. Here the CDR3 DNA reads TGTGCCAGCAGCCAAAGGCGAGCGGGAGGGTTGGATACGCAGTATTTT.